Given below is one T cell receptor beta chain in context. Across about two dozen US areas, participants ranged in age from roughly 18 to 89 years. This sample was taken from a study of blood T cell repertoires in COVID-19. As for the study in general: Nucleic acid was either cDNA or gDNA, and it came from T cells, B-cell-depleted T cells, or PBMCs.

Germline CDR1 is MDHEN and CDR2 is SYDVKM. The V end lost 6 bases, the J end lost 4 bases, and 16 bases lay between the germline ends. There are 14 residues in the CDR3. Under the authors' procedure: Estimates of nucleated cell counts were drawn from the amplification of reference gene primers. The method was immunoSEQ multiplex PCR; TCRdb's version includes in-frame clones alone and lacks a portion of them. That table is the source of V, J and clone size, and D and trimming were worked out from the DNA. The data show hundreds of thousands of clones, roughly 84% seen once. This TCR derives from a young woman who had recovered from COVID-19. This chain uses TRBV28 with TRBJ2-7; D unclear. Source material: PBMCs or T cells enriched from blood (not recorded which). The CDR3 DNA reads TGTGCCAGCAGAGAGCTGGGCCCCCAGTACGAGCAGTACTTC. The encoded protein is CASRELGPQYEQYF.